This T cell receptor (beta chain) originates from a study of cytomegalovirus exposure and HLA in healthy donors. Points on this clone: The antigen remains unidentified.

Produced via immunoSEQ multiplex PCR; TCRdb's table is partial and in-frame only. The table shows some 310,000 clones, with over 75% occurring only once. Study-wide points: The investigators catalogued under 200 TCR beta chains as cytomegalovirus-associated. For cytomegalovirus status, the classifier reportedly gave diagnoses with high specificity and sensitivity.

J lost 4 bases, V lost 2 bases, and 11 bases had no gene match. The V gene's germline CDR1 is SGDLS and CDR2 YYNGEE. The CDR3 contains 17 residues. The rearrangement uses TRBV9 and TRBJ2-5, with 10 nucleotides matching TRBD2. This receptor was identified in a man between 25 and 39 years old in good health and CMV-seronegative. What was sequenced was PBMCs. The CDR3 bases are TGTGCCAGCAGCGTCCATAGCGGGGGGAATGTAGGAGAGACCCAGTACTTC. This encodes CASSVHSGGNVGETQYF.